This T cell receptor beta chain was observed in a study of tumor and adjacent non-tumor tissue in lung cancer. Study as a whole: Stage I to III disease affected some 11 men and 5 women aged about 30 to 76. Each sample yielded approximately 4 million productive TCRbeta reads on average.

RNA was extracted from bulk tissue without any cell sorting. Notes on the study in general: Compared with tumor, normal lung showed significantly lower TCR diversity.

TCRbeta libraries were built with three rounds of nested PCR, modified from ARM-PCR. One entry per CDR3 protein results from TCRdb running MiXCR on the multiplex PCR reads. The table records some 99,000 distinct CDR3 sequences, roughly 73% of them present only once. On this clonotype: Its specificity is unknown.

The sample was lung tumor tissue. The receptor was derived from a woman between 55 and 75 years old with non-small cell lung cancer.

The CDR3 reads CASSLSRHANLYGYTF. CDR3 nucleotide sequence: TGTGCCAGCAGTTTGAGCAGACATGCAAACCTCTATGGCTACACCTTC. V usage is TRBV12-3 or TRBV12-4 and J usage is TRBJ1-2; no reliable D call. Trimming shortened V by 3 bases and J by 4 bases, and 18 bases separated the two germline ends. The CDR3 sequence is 16 residues long.